These 5 T cell receptor beta chains were all obtained from the same sample, sequenced in a study of blood T cell repertoires in COVID-19. The data were produced by immunoSEQ multiplex PCR, yet TCRdb's version contains in-frame clones alone and is incomplete. The sample has approximately 250,000 clones, approximately 89% seen once; the top ten hold 2.5%. Sequenced material: PBMCs or T cells enriched from blood (not recorded which). The source is a woman in her 40s with acute COVID-19.

The rearrangement joins TRBV7-2 to TRBJ1-1; D is undetermined. V was shortened by 7 bases and J by 4 bases, with 16 bases between the two germline ends. The CDR3 is 14 amino acids. CDR1 is SGHTA, CDR2 FQGNSA, per germline. Here the CDR3 reads CASTPLRGATEAFF. The CDR3 DNA sequence: TGTGCCAGCACTCCCTTGCGGGGAGCCACTGAAGCTTTCTTT.

The chain employs TRBV29-1 and TRBJ2-2; 7 nucleotides agree with TRBD2. CDR3 length: 15 amino acids. Germline values: CDR1 SQVTM, CDR2 ANQGSEA. J gave up 3 bases and V 4 bases, and 8 bases lay outside the gene matches. The CDR3: CSVGITSAYTGELFF. DNA of the CDR3: TGCAGCGTTGGGATAACTAGCGCCTACACCGGGGAGCTGTTTTTT.

J is TRBJ1-5 and V is TRBV27, with TRBD1 identical over 7 bases. The CDR3 covers 15 residues. Unmatched junction bases numbered 11, after V lost 7 bases and J lost 5 bases. Germline V gene lookup returns CDR1 MNHEY and CDR2 SMNVEV (reference sequence). CDR3 nucleotides: TGTGCCAGCACCCAGGAGGGACAGTCCCATCAGCCCCAGCATTTT. Translation: CASTQEGQSHQPQHF.

V is TRBV10-3 and J is TRBJ2-1, with 9 bases identical to TRBD2. The CDR3 consists of 16 residues. Germline trimming cut 4 bases from V and 4 bases from J; bases unmatched to any gene: 8. CDR1 and CDR2 (germline): ENHRY, SYGVKD. The CDR3 nucleotides read TGTGCCATCAGTGTTACGCGGGAGGGCTCGTACAATGAGCAGTTCTTC. Its translation is CAISVTREGSYNEQFF.

This sequence joins TRBV9 and TRBJ1-4; unclear D gene. Germline V gene sequence: CDR1 SGDLS, CDR2 YYNGEE. Trimming took off 0 bases at V and 7 bases at J, with 10 bases between the two ends. This CDR3 contains 14 residues. DNA of the CDR3: TGTGCCAGCAGCGTAGGGGTCCGGGGTGAAAAACTGTTTTTT. This translates into CASSVGVRGEKLFF.